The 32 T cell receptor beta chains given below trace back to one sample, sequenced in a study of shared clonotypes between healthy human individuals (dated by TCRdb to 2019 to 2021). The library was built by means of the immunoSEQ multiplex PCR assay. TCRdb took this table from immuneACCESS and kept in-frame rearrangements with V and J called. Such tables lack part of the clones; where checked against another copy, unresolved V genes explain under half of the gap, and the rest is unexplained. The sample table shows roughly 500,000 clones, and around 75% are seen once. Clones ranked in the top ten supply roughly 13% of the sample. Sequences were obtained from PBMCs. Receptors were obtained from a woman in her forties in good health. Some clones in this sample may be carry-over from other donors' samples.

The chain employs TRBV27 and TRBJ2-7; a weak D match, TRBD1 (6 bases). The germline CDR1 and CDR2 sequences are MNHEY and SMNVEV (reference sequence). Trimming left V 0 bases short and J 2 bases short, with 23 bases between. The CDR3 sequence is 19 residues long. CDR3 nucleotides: TGTGCCAGCAGTTTATCATTCAAGGGGGTCTTATCAAAAACCTACGAGCAGTACTTC. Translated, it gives CASSLSFKGVLSKTYEQYF.

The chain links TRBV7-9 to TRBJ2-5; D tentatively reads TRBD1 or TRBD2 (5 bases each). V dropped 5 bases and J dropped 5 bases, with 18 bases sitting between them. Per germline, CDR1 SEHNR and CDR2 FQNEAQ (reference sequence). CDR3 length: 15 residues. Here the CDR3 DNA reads TGTGCCAGCAGCCTAGGGGTCGCTTCGGGGGAGACCCAGTACTTC. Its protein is CASSLGVASGETQYF.

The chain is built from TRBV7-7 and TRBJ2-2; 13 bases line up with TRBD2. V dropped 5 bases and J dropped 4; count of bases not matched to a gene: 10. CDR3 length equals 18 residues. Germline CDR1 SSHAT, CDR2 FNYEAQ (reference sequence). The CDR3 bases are TGTGCCAGCAGCCTAAGGACTAGCGGGAGATCGGGCACCGGGGAGCTGTTTTTT. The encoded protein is CASSLRTSGRSGTGELFF. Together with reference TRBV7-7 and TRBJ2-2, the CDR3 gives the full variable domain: GAGVSQSPRYKVTKRGQDVTLRCDPISSHATLYWYQQALGQGPEFLTYFNYEAQPDKSGLPSDRFSAERPEGSISTLTIQRTEQRDSAMYRCASSLRTSGRSGTGELFFGEGSRLTVL.

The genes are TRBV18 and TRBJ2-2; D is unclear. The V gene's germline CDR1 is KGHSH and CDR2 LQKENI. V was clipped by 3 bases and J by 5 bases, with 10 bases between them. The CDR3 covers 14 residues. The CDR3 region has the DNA TGTGCCAGCTCACCCCCCAGTGTAACCGGGGAGCTGTTTTTT. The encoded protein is CASSPPSVTGELFF.

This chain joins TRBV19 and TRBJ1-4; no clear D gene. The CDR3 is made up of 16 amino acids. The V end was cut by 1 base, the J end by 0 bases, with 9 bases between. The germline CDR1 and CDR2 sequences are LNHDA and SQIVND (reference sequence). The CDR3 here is CASSIVGPSTNEKLFF. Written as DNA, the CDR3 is TGTGCCAGTAGTATAGTAGGGCCCTCAACTAATGAAAAACTGTTTTTT. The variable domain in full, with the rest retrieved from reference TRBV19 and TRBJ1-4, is DGGITQSPKYLFRKEGQNVTLSCEQNLNHDAMYWYRQDPGQGLRLIYYSQIVNDFQKGDIAEGYSVSREKKESFPLTVTSAQKNPTAFYLCASSIVGPSTNEKLFFGSGTQLSVL.

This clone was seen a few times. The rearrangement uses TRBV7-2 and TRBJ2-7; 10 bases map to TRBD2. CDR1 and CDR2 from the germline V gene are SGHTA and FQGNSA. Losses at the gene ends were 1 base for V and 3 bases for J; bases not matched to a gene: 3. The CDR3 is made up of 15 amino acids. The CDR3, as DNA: TGTGCCAGCAGCTTAGATCCTAGCGGGAGCTACGAGCAGTACTTC. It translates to CASSLDPSGSYEQYF.

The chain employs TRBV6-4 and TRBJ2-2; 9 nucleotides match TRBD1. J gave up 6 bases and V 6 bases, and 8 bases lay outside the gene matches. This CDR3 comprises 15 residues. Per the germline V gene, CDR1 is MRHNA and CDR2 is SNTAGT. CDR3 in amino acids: CASRPGQGDAGELFF. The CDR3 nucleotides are TGTGCCAGCAGGCCGGGACAGGGAGATGCCGGGGAGCTGTTTTTT.

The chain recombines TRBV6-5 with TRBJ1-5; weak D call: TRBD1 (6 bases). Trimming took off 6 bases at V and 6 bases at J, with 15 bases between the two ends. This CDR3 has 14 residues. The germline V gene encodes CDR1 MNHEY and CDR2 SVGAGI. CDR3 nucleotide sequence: TGTGCCAGCAGCCCCACAGGGCCAGCTCAGCCCCAGCATTTT. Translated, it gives CASSPTGPAQPQHF.

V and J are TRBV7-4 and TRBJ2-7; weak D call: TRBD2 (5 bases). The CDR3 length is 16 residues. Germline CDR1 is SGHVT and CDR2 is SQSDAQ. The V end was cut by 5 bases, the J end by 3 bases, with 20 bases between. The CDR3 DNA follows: TGTGCCAGCAGCCCCGTTGGCCTACGGGATCTCTACGAGCAGTACTTC. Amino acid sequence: CASSPVGLRDLYEQYF.

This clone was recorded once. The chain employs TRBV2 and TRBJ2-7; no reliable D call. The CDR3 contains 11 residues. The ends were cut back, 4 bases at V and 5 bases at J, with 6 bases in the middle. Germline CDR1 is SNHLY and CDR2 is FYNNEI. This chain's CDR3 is CASSVADEQYF. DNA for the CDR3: TGTGCCAGCAGTGTTGCGGACGAGCAGTACTTC.

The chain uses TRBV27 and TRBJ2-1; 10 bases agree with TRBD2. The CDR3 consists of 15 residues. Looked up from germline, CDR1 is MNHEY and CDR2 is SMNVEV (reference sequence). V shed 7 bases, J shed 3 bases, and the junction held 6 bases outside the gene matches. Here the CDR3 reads CASTPGLAHYNEQFF. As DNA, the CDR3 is TGTGCCAGCACCCCGGGACTAGCGCACTACAATGAGCAGTTCTTC.

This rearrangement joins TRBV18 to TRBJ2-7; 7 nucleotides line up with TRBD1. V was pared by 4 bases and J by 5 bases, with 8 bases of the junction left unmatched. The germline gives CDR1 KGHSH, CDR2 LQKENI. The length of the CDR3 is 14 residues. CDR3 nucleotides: TGTGCCAGCTCACTTCGGACAGGAATCCACGAGCAGTACTTC. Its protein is CASSLRTGIHEQYF.

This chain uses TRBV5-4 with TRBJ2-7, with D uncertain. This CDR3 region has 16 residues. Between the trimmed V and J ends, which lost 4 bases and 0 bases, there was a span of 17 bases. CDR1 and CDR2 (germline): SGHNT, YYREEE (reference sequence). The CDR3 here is CASSPQSSPDSYEQYF. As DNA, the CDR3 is TGTGCCAGCAGCCCCCAGTCCAGCCCGGACTCCTACGAGCAGTACTTC. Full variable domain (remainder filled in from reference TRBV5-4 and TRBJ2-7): ETGVTQSPTHLIKTRGQQVTLRCSSQSGHNTVSWYQQALGQGPQFIFQYYREEENGRGNFPPRFSGLQFPNYSSELNVNALELDDSALYLCASSPQSSPDSYEQYFGPGTRLTVT.

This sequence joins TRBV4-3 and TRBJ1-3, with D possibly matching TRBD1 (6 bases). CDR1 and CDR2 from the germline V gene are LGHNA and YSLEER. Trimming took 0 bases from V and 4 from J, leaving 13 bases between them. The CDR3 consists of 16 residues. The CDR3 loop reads CASSQDRRTDGNTIYF. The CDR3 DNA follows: TGCGCCAGCAGCCAAGATAGGCGGACAGACGGAAACACCATATATTTT.

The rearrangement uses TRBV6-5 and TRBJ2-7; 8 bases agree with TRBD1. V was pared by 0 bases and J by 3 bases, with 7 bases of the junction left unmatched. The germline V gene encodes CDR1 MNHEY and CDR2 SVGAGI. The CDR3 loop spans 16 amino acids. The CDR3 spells CASSYSLGQGNYEQYF. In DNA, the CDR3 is TGTGCCAGCAGTTACTCGTTAGGACAGGGCAACTACGAGCAGTACTTC.

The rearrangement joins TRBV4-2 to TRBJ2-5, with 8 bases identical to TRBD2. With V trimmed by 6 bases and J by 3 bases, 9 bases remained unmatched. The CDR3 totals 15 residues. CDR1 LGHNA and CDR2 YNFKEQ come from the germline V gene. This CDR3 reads CASSRTPGGEETQYF. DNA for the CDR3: TGTGCCAGCAGTAGAACTCCCGGGGGGGAAGAGACCCAGTACTTC.

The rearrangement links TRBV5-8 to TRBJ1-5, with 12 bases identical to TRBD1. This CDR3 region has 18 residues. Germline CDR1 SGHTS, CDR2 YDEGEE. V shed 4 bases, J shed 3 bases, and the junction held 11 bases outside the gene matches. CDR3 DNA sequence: TGTGCCAGCAGCGAAGGGACAGGGGGCCGGGGATTCAATCAGCCCCAGCATTTT. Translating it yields CASSEGTGGRGFNQPQHF.

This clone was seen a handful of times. The chain's CDR3 is CATRTGRAGELFF. For the CDR3, the DNA is TGTGCCACCAGGACAGGGAGGGCCGGGGAGCTGTTTTTT. This chain uses TRBV10-3 with TRBJ2-2; D possibly corresponds to TRBD1 (8 bases). Germline loops: CDR1 ENHRY, CDR2 SYGVKD. This CDR3 spans 13 amino acids. Deletions cut 10 bases from V and 6 bases from J, with 15 bases between.

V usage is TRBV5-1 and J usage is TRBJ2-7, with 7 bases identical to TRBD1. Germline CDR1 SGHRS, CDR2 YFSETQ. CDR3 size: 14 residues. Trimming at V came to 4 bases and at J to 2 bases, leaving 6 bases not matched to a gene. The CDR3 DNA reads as TGCGCCAGCAGCCCGAGGGACAGCCCCTACGAGCAGTACTTC. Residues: CASSPRDSPYEQYF.

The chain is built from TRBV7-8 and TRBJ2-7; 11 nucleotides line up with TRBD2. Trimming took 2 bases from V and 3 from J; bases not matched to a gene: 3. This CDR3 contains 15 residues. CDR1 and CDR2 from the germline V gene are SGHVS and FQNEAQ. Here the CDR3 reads CASSLLTSGSYEQYF. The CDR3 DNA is TGTGCCAGCAGCTTATTAACTAGCGGGAGCTACGAGCAGTACTTC.

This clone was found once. The DNA of the CDR3 is TGCGCCAGCAGTCAGACTAGCGGAGGGGAAGAGACCCAGTACTTC. This translates into CASSQTSGGEETQYF. This chain links TRBV5-1 with TRBJ2-5; 9 bases line up with TRBD2. After removal of 5 bases from V and 3 bases from J, the junction contained 8 bases not matched to a gene. The CDR3 loop spans 15 amino acids. Looked up from germline, CDR1 is SGHRS and CDR2 is YFSETQ.

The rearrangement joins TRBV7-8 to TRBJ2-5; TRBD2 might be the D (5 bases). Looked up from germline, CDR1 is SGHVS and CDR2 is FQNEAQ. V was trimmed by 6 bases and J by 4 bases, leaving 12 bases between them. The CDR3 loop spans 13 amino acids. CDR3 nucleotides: TGTGCCAGCAGACCGCGGGTGAGAGAGACCCAGTACTTC. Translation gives CASRPRVRETQYF.

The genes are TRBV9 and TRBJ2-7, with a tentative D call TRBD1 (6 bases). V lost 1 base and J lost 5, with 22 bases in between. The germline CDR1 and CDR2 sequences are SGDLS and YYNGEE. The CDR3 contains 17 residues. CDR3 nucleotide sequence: TGTGCCAGCAGCGTAACAGGGTTGGGGCAGGGGAACGACGAGCAGTACTTC. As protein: CASSVTGLGQGNDEQYF. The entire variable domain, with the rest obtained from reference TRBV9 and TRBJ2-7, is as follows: DSGVTQTPKHLITATGQRVTLRCSPRSGDLSVYWYQQSLDQGLQFLIQYYNGEERAKGNILERFSAQQFPDLHSELNLSSLELGDSALYFCASSVTGLGQGNDEQYFGPGTRLTVT.

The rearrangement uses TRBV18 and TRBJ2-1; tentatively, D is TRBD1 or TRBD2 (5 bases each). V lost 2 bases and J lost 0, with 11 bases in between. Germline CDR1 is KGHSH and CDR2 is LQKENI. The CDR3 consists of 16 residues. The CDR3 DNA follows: TGTGCCAGCTCACCATATCGGGACCCCTCCTACAATGAGCAGTTCTTC. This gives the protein CASSPYRDPSYNEQFF.

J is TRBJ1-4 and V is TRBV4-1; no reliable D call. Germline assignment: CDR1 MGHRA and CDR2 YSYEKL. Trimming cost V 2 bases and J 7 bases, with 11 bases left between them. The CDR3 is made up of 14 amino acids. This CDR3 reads CASSQRNLGEKLFF. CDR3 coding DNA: TGCGCCAGCAGCCAAAGGAACCTTGGTGAAAAACTGTTTTTT.

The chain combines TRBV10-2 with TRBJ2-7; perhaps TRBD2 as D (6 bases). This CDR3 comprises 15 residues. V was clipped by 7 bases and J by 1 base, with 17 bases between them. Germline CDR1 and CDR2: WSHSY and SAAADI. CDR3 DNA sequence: TGCGCCAGCACCCCAAAGTCCGGGAGTTCCTACGAGCAGTACTTC. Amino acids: CASTPKSGSSYEQYF.

CDR3 sequence: CASERQYNEKLFF. CDR3 nucleotide sequence: TGTGCCAGCGAAAGGCAGTATAATGAAAAACTGTTTTTT. The gene calls are TRBV6-1 and TRBJ1-4; D call uncertain. The CDR3 loop spans 13 amino acids. V lost 8 bases and J 4 bases, leaving 11 bases between the germline ends. CDR1 is MNHNS, CDR2 SASEGT, per germline.

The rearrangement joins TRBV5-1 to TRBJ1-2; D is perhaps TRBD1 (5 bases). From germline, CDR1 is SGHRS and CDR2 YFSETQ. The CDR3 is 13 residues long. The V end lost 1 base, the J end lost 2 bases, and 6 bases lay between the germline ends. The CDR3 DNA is TGCGCCAGCAGCTTGTGGGGGAACTATGGCTACACCTTC. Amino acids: CASSLWGNYGYTF.

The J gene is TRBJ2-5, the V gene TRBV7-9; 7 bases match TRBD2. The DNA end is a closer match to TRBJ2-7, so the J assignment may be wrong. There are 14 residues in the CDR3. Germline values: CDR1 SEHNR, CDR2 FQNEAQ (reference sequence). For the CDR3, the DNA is TGTGCCAGCAGCTTGCGGGAGCGCTCTTACGAGCAGTACTTC. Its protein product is CASSLRERSYEQYF.

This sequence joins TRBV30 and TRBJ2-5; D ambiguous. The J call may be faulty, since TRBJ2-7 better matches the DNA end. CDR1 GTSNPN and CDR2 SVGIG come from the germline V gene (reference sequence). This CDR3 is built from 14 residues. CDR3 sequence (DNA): TGTGCCTGGAGCGTTGCGGAAAGCTCCTACGAGCAGTACTTC. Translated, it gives CAWSVAESSYEQYF.

The DNA for the CDR3 is TGCGCCAGCAGTCAATGGACAGGGCCCTACGAGCAGTACTTC. This sequence encodes CASSQWTGPYEQYF. J is TRBJ2-7 and V is TRBV23-1; 8 nucleotides match TRBD1. TRBV23-1 is an open reading frame, and its role is uncertain. The J segment lost 2 bases and the V segment lost 1 base, leaving 1 base of the junction unmatched. The CDR3 spans 14 residues.

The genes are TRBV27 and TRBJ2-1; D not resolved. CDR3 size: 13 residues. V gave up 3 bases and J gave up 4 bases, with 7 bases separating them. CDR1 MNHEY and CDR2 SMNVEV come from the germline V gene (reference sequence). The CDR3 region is CASSFRPYNEQFF. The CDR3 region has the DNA TGTGCCAGCAGTTTTCGGCCTTACAATGAGCAGTTCTTC.